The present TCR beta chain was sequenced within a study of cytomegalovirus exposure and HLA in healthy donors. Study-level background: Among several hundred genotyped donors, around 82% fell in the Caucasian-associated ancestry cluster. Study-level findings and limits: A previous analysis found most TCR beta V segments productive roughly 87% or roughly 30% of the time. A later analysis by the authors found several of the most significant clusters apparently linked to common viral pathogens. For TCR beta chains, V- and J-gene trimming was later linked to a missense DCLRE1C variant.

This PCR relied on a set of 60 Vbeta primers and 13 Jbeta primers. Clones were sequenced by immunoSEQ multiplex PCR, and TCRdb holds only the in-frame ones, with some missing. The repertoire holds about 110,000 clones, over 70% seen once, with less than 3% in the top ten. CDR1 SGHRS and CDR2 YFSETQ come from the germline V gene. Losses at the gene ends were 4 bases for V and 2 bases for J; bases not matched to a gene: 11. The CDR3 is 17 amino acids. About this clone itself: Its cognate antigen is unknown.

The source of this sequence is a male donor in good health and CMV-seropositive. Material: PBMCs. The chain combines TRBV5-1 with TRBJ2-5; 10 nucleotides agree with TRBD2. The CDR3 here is CASSRNIAGGVQETQYF. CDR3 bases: TGCGCCAGCAGCCGGAATATAGCGGGAGGCGTACAAGAGACCCAGTACTTC. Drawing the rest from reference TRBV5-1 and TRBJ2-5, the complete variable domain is KAGVTQTPRYLIKTRGQQVTLSCSPISGHRSVSWYQQTPGQGLQFLFEYFSETQRNKGNFPGRFSGRQFSNSRSEMNVSTLELGDSALYLCASSRNIAGGVQETQYFGPGTRLLVL.